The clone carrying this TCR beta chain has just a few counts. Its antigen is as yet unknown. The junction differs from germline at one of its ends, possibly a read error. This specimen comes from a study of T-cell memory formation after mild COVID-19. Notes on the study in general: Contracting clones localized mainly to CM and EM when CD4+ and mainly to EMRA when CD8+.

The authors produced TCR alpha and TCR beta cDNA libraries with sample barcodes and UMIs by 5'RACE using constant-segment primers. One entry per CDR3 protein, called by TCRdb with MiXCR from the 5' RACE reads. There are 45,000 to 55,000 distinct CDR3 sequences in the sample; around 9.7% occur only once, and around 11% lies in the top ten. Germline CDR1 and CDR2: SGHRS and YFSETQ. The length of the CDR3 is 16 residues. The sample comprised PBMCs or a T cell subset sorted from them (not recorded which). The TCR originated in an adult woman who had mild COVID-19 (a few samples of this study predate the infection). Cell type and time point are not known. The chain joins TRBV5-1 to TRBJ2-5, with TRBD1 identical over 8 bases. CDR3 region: CASSPRGQGYQETQYF. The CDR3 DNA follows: TGCGCCAGCAGCCCACGAGGACAGGGTTACCAGGAGACCCAGTACTTC. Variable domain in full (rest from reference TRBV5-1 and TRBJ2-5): KAGVTQTPRYLIKTRGQQVTLSCSPISGHRSVSWYQQTPGQGLQFLFEYFSETQRNKGNFPGRFSGRQFSNSRSEMNVSTLELGDSALYLCASSPRGQGYQETQYFGPGTRLLVL.